This passage covers 7 T cell receptor beta chains from one sample sequenced in a study of T cell responses to AZD1222 COVID-19 vaccine. Generated by immunoSEQ multiplex PCR, the TCRdb table keeps only in-frame clones and is missing some. The data contain tens of thousands of clones, approximately 90% of them singletons. The input for sequencing was peripheral blood, taken 28 days after the second AZD1222 dose. Receptors originate from an adult who received the AZD1222 COVID-19 vaccine.

V is TRBV5-1 and J is TRBJ1-5; D possibly corresponds to TRBD1 (5 bases). This CDR3 region has 14 residues. Germline CDR1 reads SGHRS; CDR2 reads YFSETQ. Trimming took 0 bases from V and 7 from J, leaving 11 bases between them. The CDR3 DNA reads TGCGCCAGCAGCTTGGAGGCAGGGAAACAGCCCCAGCATTTT. Encoded protein: CASSLEAGKQPQHF. The full variable domain, rest sourced from reference TRBV5-1 and TRBJ1-5, is KAGVTQTPRYLIKTRGQQVTLSCSPISGHRSVSWYQQTPGQGLQFLFEYFSETQRNKGNFPGRFSGRQFSNSRSEMNVSTLELGDSALYLCASSLEAGKQPQHFGDGTRLSIL.

This chain uses TRBV9 with TRBJ2-5; 7 nucleotides line up with TRBD2. Germline assignment: CDR1 SGDLS and CDR2 YYNGEE. V lost 3 bases and J lost 7; bases outside the gene matches: 9. There are 14 residues in the CDR3. The CDR3: CASSETTSVGTQYF. DNA for the CDR3: TGTGCCAGCAGCGAGACAACTAGCGTGGGGACCCAGTACTTC.

The rearrangement joins TRBV30 to TRBJ2-7; the D gene is possibly TRBD2 (6 bases). V dropped 2 bases and J dropped 7 bases, with 15 bases sitting between them. CDR3 size: 13 residues. Germline V lookup: CDR1 GTSNPN, CDR2 SVGIG (reference sequence). The CDR3 spells CAWSSGDSWEQYF. The CDR3 DNA reads as TGTGCCTGGAGTTCTGGGGACTCCTGGGAGCAGTACTTC.

There are a few counts of this clone. This chain connects TRBV5-5 to TRBJ1-5, with TRBD1 as a possible D gene (6 bases). CDR3 length: 15 amino acids. CDR1 is SGHKS, CDR2 YYEKEE, per germline (reference sequence). Deletions cut 2 bases from V and 4 bases from J, with 13 bases between. CDR3 sequence: CASSFRGQENQPQHF. CDR3 sequence (DNA): TGTGCCAGCAGCTTCAGGGGTCAAGAGAATCAGCCCCAGCATTTT.

The V and J genes are TRBV5-6 and TRBJ2-4; 9 bases map to TRBD1. This CDR3 contains 15 residues. Germline CDR1 reads SGHDT; CDR2 reads YYEEEE. The V and J ends lost 2 bases and 0 bases, in that order; junction bases with no gene match: 0. The CDR3 is CASSLQGAAKNIQYF. CDR3 DNA sequence: TGTGCCAGCAGCTTACAGGGGGCAGCCAAAAACATTCAGTACTTC.

CDR3 sequence (DNA): TGTGCCAGCAGTGAAACAACCCGACTAGCGGGAGTTTATAACAATGAGCAGTTCTTC. This translates into CASSETTRLAGVYNNEQFF. This chain links TRBV6-1 with TRBJ2-1; 12 nucleotides align to TRBD2. The germline gives CDR1 MNHNS, CDR2 SASEGT. This CDR3 region has 19 residues. Unmatched junction bases numbered 13, after V lost 2 bases and J lost 5 bases.

The chain has TRBV9 and TRBJ2-1, with 10 bases aligning to TRBD2. In germline, CDR1 is SGDLS, CDR2 YYNGEE. V was clipped by 3 bases and J by 5 bases; unmatched bases: 14. CDR3 length: 18 residues. The CDR3 nucleotides are TGTGCCAGCAGCGCCGGCAGGGTAGCGGGAGGTACCAACAATGAGCAGTTCTTC. Its translation is CASSAGRVAGGTNNEQFF.